The rows below give T cell receptor beta chains drawn from one sample of a study of blood T cell repertoires in COVID-19. Some clones are missing from TCRdb's copy, which holds only in-frame ones; the method was immunoSEQ multiplex PCR. The table has some 350,000 clones, roughly 90% seen once; the top ten hold approximately 3%. Sequenced material: peripheral blood. The receptors come from a woman in her 30s with COVID-19, enrolled during active disease. Each CDR3 is given with its conserved first and last residue. Not every row has a clone size; where given, it reads once, few, many or a size class.

v_gene	j_gene	abundance	CDR3aa
TRBV6-5	TRBJ2-1	NA	CASSYLGQKRDNEQFF
TRBV5-4	TRBJ2-1	NA	CASSLKAGGASSYNEQFF
TRBV18	TRBJ1-4	NA	CASSPSKGLNEKLFF
TRBV7-8	TRBJ2-2	NA	CASGGRTPGELFF
TRBV6-6	TRBJ2-5	NA	CASSLLAEQETQYF
TRBV7-2	TRBJ2-5	once	CASSLGAGGGPAETQYF
TRBV5-6	TRBJ2-1	NA	CASSLTISEQFF
TRBV6-6	TRBJ1-4	NA	CASSYRGLREKLFF
TRBV3-1/TRBV3-2	TRBJ1-2	NA	CASSLATGGLYGYTF
TRBV30	TRBJ1-2	NA	CAWEGLGFYGYTF
TRBV5-1	TRBJ2-3	once	CASGLAGITDTQYF
TRBV7-9	TRBJ2-7	NA	CASKGASYEQYF
TRBV3-1/TRBV3-2	TRBJ2-1	few	CASRSGPGRDNEQFF
TRBV7-8	TRBJ2-1	NA	CASSSGQGLSSYNEQFF
TRBV11-2	TRBJ2-5	NA	CASSKGVASVGETQYF
TRBV7-8	TRBJ1-5	NA	CASSYKQTGTPGEPQHF
TRBV7-9	TRBJ2-1	NA	CASSFGLAGGRNEQFF
TRBV28	TRBJ2-1	few	CASRGTSGGASEQFF
TRBV11-2	TRBJ2-4	NA	CASSSRTDLDIQYF
TRBV5-8	TRBJ2-1	NA	CASSLHGAVNEQFF
TRBV19	TRBJ1-5	NA	CASSIENTGYGNQPQHF
TRBV9	TRBJ2-1	NA	CASTGTSGRGDEQFF